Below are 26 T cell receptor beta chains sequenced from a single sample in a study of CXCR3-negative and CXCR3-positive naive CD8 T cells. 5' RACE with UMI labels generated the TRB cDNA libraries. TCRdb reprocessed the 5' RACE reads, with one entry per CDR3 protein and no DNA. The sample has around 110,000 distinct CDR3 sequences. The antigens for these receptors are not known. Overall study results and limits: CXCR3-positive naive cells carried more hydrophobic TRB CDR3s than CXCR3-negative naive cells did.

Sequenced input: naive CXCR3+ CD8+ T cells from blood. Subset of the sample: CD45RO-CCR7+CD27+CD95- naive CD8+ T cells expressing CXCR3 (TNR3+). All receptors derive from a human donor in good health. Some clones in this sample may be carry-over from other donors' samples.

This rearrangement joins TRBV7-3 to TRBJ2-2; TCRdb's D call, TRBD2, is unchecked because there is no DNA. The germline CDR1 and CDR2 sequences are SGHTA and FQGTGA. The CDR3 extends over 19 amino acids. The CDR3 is CASSYLTSGGNFTPGELFF.

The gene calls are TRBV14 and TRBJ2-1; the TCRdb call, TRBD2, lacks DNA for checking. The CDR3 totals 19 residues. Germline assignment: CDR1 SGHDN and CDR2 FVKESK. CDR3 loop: CASSLRRWGLAGGTNEQFF.

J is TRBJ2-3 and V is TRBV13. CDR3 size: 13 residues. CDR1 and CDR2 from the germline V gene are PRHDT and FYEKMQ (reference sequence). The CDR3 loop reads CASSSSGTDTQYF. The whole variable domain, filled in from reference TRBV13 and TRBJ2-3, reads AAGVIQSPRHLIKEKRETATLKCYPIPRHDTVYWYQQGPGQDPQFLISFYEKMQSDKGSIPDRFSAQQFSDYHSELNMSSLELGDSALYFCASSSSGTDTQYFGPGTRLTVL.

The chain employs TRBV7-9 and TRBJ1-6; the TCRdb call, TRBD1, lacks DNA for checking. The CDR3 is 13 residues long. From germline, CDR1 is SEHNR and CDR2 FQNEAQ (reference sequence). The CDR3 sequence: CASSWTGDSPLHF.

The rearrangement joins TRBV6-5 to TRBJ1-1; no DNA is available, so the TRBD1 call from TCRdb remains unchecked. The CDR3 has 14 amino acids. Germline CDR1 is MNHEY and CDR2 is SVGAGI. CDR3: CASSFGTVNTEAFF.

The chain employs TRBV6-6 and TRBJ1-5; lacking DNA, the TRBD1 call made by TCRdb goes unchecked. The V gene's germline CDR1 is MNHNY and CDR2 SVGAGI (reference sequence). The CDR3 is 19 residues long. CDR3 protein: CASSYSPLRGLISNQPQHF.

The CDR3 sequence: CASSRLDRVDQPQHF. The chain has TRBV6-2 or TRBV6-3 and TRBJ1-5; TCRdb's D gene call, TRBD1, goes unchecked for lack of DNA. The length of the CDR3 is 15 residues. The germline CDR1 and CDR2 sequences are MNHEY and SVGEGT.

The CDR3 loop reads CASSVRDETQYF. The chain couples TRBV28 to TRBJ2-5; TCRdb's assignment of TRBD1 cannot be checked, as there is no DNA. Germline values: CDR1 MDHEN, CDR2 SYDVKM. The CDR3 contains 12 residues.

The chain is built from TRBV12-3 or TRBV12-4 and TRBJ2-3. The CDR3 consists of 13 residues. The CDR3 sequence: CASSLSLTDTQYF.

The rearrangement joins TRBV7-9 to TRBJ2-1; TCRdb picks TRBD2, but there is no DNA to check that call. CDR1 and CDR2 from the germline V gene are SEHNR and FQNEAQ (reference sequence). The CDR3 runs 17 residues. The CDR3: CASSSAGAGSSYNEQFF.

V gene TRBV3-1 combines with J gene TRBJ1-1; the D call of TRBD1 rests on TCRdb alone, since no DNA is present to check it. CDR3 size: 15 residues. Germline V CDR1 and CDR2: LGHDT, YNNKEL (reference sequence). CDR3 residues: CASSQDSSGGTEAFF.

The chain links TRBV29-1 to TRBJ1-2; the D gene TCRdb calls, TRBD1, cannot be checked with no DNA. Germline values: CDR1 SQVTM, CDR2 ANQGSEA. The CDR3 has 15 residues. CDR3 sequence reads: CSVGGQTDTNYGYTF.

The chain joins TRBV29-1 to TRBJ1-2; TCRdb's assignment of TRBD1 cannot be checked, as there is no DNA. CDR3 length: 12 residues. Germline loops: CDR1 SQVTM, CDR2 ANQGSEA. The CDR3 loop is CSVERGHYGYTF.

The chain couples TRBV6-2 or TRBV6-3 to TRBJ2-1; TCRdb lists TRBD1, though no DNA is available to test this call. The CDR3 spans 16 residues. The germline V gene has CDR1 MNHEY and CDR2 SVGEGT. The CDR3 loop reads CASSFAGTPSYNEQFF.

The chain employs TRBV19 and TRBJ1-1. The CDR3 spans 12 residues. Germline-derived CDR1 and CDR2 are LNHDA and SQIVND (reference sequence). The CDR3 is CASSFGRTEAFF. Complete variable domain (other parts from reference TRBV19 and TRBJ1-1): DGGITQSPKYLFRKEGQNVTLSCEQNLNHDAMYWYRQDPGQGLRLIYYSQIVNDFQKGDIAEGYSVSREKKESFPLTVTSAQKNPTAFYLCASSFGRTEAFFGQGTRLTVV.

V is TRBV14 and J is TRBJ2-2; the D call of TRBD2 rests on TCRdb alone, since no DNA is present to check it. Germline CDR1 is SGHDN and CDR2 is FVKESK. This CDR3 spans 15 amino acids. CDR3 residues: CASSQEIVSAGELFF.

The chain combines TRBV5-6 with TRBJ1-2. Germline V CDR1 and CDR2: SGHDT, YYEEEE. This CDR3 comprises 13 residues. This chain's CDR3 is CASSFLANYGYTF.

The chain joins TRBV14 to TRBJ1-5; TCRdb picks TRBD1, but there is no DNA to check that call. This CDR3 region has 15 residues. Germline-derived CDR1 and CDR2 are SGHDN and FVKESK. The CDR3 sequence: CASNLGQGPNQPQHF.

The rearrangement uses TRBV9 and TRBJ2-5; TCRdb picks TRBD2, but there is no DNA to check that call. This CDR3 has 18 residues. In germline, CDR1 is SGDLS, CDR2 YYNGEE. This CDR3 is CASSVGLAGAPFAETQYF.

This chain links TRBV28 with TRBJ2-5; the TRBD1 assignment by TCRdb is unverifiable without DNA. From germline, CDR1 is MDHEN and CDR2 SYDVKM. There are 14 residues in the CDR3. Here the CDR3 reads CASSYGTAPGAQYF.

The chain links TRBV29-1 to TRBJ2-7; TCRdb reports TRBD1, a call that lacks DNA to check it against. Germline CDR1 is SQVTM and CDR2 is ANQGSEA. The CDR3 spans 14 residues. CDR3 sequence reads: CSVMTGDTVYEQYF.

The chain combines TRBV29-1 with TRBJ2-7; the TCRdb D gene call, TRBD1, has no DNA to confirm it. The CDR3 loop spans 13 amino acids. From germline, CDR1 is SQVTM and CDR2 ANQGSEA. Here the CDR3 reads CSVDFAGFAEQYF.

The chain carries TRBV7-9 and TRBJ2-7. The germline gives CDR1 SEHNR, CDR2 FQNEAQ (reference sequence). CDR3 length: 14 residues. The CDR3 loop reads CASSLGLTSYEQYF.

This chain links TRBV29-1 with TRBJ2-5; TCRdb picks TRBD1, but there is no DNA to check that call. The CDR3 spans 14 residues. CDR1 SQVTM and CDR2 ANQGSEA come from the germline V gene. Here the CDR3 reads CSVEERGLQETQYF.

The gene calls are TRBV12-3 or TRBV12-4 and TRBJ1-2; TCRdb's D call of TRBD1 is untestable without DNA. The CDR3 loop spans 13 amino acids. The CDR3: CASRPRGGYGYTF.

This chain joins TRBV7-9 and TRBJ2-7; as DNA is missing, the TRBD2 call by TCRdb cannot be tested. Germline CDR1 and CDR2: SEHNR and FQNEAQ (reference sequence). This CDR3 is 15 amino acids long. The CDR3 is CASSLVQTNSYEQYF.